Below, 7 T cell receptor beta chains from the same sample are listed, as sequenced in a study of T cell responses to AZD1222 COVID-19 vaccine. Assay: immunoSEQ multiplex PCR; the TCRdb copy retains only in-frame clones and omits some. The sample includes roughly 100,000 clones, roughly 88% of them seen just once. Sequencing was performed on peripheral blood, taken on day 0 of AZD1222 vaccination. These receptors were obtained from an adult in good health.

The chain is built from TRBV20-1 and TRBJ2-7; 10 positions match TRBD1. The CDR3 runs 15 residues. V shed 3 bases and J 2 bases; nucleotides not matched to a gene: 7. Germline V gives CDR1 DFQATT, CDR2 SNEGSKA (reference sequence). CDR3 amino acids: CSASDRGRVTYEQYF. The CDR3 DNA sequence: TGCAGTGCTAGTGACAGGGGGCGGGTTACCTACGAGCAGTACTTC.

The gene calls are TRBV18 and TRBJ1-2; TRBD1 matches 12 bases. V dropped 3 bases and J dropped 1; count of bases not matched to a gene: 3. Germline lookup yields CDR1 KGHSH and CDR2 LQKENI. The CDR3 is 16 residues long. The CDR3 spells CASSPGQGAVNYGYTF. The DNA of the CDR3 is TGTGCCAGCTCACCGGGACAGGGGGCGGTTAACTATGGCTACACCTTC.

The genes are TRBV2 and TRBJ2-5; perhaps D is TRBD1 or TRBD2 (5 bases each). V was pared by 2 bases and J by 5 bases, with 6 bases between. The CDR3 runs to 12 residues. Per germline, CDR1 SNHLY and CDR2 FYNNEI. CDR3 DNA sequence: TGTGCCAGCAGTGAACGGGGCGAGACCCAGTACTTC. Translating gives CASSERGETQYF.

The gene calls are TRBV7-3 and TRBJ1-5; D is unclear. Germline loops: CDR1 SGHTA, CDR2 FQGTGA. The V end lost 5 bases, the J end lost 11 bases, and 13 bases lay between the germline ends. The CDR3 has 12 amino acids. This CDR3 is CASSVPDQAQHF. In DNA form, the CDR3 reads TGTGCCAGCAGCGTCCCTGATCAAGCCCAGCATTTT.

V gene TRBV7-6 combines with J gene TRBJ2-2; 7 positions match TRBD1. The CDR3 totals 16 residues. Trimming took 3 bases from V and 2 from J; bases not matched to a gene: 6. CDR1 and CDR2 from the germline V gene are SGHVS and FNYEAQ. This CDR3 is CASSFSGGPNTGELFF. CDR3 nucleotide sequence: TGTGCCAGCAGCTTCTCAGGGGGTCCAAACACCGGGGAGCTGTTTTTT.

The V call is TRBV27, the J call TRBJ2-7, with D maybe TRBD1 (6 bases). Germline V gene sequence: CDR1 MNHEY, CDR2 SMNVEV (reference sequence). V was clipped by 6 bases and J by 5 bases, with 14 bases between them. The CDR3 loop spans 13 amino acids. CDR3 residues: CASRTGLWNEQYF. Written as DNA, the CDR3 is TGTGCCAGCAGGACAGGCCTATGGAACGAGCAGTACTTC.

The chain employs TRBV4-1 and TRBJ2-3; 8 positions match TRBD2. V lost 1 base, J lost 0 bases, and 6 bases stayed unmatched. CDR1 is MGHRA, CDR2 YSYEKL, per germline. The CDR3 has 17 residues. The CDR3 nucleotides read TGCGCCAGCAGCCAAGTATTCGGGGGGGGTAGCACAGATACGCAGTATTTT. Translated: CASSQVFGGGSTDTQYF.